The 21 T cell receptor beta chains reported below all come from one sample, sequenced in a study of brain T cells in children with intractable seizures. Time point meaning: blood from clinic visit 5 months post-surgery; TSC patient then seizure free. Profiled with immunoSEQ multiplex PCR; TCRdb holds only in-frame clones, not every one. The sample shows about 340,000 clones, 93% of them seen only once. Sample: peripheral blood, taken 4 to 5 months after surgery. The origin of the receptors is a boy in the first two years of life with tuberous sclerosis and intractable seizures.

CDR3 region: CAISILGETYNEQFF. Here the CDR3 DNA reads TGTGCCATCAGTATTTTAGGGGAGACCTACAATGAGCAGTTCTTC. The chain is built from TRBV10-3 and TRBJ2-1; D is perhaps TRBD1 or TRBD2 (5 bases each). This CDR3 spans 15 amino acids. V dropped 5 bases and J dropped 2 bases, with 13 bases sitting between them. Germline loops: CDR1 ENHRY, CDR2 SYGVKD.

This chain uses TRBV6-5 with TRBJ1-1; D not certain. In germline, CDR1 is MNHEY, CDR2 SVGAGI. The CDR3 is made up of 16 amino acids. V gave up 0 bases and J gave up 5 bases, with 16 bases separating them. For the CDR3, the DNA is TGTGCCAGCAGTTACTCGATAAATCGAGGGTATACTGAAGCTTTCTTT. Translated: CASSYSINRGYTEAFF.

The CDR3 sequence: CASSPSGGGALKNEQFF. CDR3 coding DNA: TGTGCCAGCAGCCCCTCGGGGGGCGGGGCCCTTAAGAATGAGCAGTTCTTC. The V call is TRBV9, the J call TRBJ2-1; TRBD2 might be the D (7 bases). Trimming stripped 4 bases from V and 7 bases from J, with 24 bases between. Germline CDR1 is SGDLS and CDR2 is YYNGEE. The CDR3 is 17 amino acids.

A note on this clone: The sample holds other DNA sequences that translate to the same CDR3. This chain uses TRBV11-3 with TRBJ1-1; possible D gene TRBD1, 5 bases. Trimming took 1 base from V and 5 from J, leaving 8 bases between them. The germline CDR1 and CDR2 sequences are SGHNT and YENEEA. CDR3 length equals 13 residues. This chain's CDR3 is CASSLAGGTEAFF. The CDR3 nucleotides read TGTGCCAGCAGCTTAGCTGGGGGGACTGAAGCTTTCTTT.

This chain joins TRBV23-1 and TRBJ1-1; 10 bases agree with TRBD1. TRBV23-1 is an ORF for which the function is uncertain. The CDR3 runs 14 residues. V was pared by 4 bases and J by 5 bases, with 4 bases of the junction left unmatched. For the CDR3, the DNA is TGCGCCAGCAGTCCTGGACAGGGGGGAACTGAAGCTTTCTTT. Its translation is CASSPGQGGTEAFF.

The chain links TRBV13 to TRBJ2-7, with D tentatively TRBD2 (5 bases). Germline V gives CDR1 PRHDT, CDR2 FYEKMQ (reference sequence). V dropped 5 bases and J dropped 3 bases, with 23 bases sitting between them. CDR3 length equals 17 residues. CDR3 DNA sequence: TGTGCCAGCAGCGAGATGGACGGAGGAAGGCCCGGCTACGAGCAGTACTTC. It specifies CASSEMDGGRPGYEQYF.

The CDR3 bases are TGTGCCAGCAGCCCAAGTTATAAGACAGGGGGATTAGAGACCCAGTACTTC. Amino acid sequence: CASSPSYKTGGLETQYF. This chain links TRBV14 with TRBJ2-5, with 9 bases matching TRBD1. The CDR3 is 17 residues long. Germline-derived CDR1 and CDR2 are SGHDN and FVKESK. After removal of 4 bases from V and 4 bases from J, the junction contained 13 bases not matched to a gene.

This clone was recorded a few times. V usage is TRBV7-9 and J usage is TRBJ1-4, with no clear D. Per germline, CDR1 SEHNR and CDR2 FQNEAQ (reference sequence). V was clipped by 1 base and J by 12 bases, with 6 bases between them. The CDR3 extends over 11 amino acids. The CDR3 bases are TGTGCCAGCAGCTTAGAACGGGAACTGTTTTTT. Its translation is CASSLERELFF.

In its sample, this clone was seen a few times. The chain employs TRBV24-1 and TRBJ2-2; no clear D gene. This CDR3 is built from 16 residues. Germline loops: CDR1 KGHDR, CDR2 SFDVKD. The V end lost 0 bases, the J end lost 7 bases, and 14 bases lay between the germline ends. CDR3 protein: CATSDLAGRENGELFF. The CDR3 DNA reads TGTGCCACCAGTGATTTGGCCGGCCGCGAAAACGGGGAGCTGTTTTTT.

The J gene is TRBJ2-3, the V gene TRBV5-5; D is undetermined. V was clipped by 5 bases and J by 2 bases, with 12 bases between them. The CDR3 is made up of 14 amino acids. CDR1 and CDR2 (germline): SGHKS, YYEKEE (reference sequence). CDR3 sequence: CASRTGPATDTQYF. CDR3 DNA sequence: TGTGCCAGCAGAACGGGCCCCGCCACAGATACGCAGTATTTT.

The chain joins TRBV30 to TRBJ2-6, with D possibly matching TRBD2 (6 bases). V lost 0 bases and J 1 base, leaving 7 bases between the germline ends. The CDR3 covers 15 residues. Germline V gives CDR1 GTSNPN, CDR2 SVGIG (reference sequence). The CDR3 DNA follows: TGTGCCTGGAGTGTCCGGGAGTCTGGGGCCAACGTCCTGACTTTC. Protein product: CAWSVRESGANVLTF.

The V gene is TRBV24-1, the J gene TRBJ1-1, with unresolved D. V was shortened by 1 base and J by 9 bases, with 11 bases between the two germline ends. The CDR3 contains 13 residues. Germline V gene sequence: CDR1 KGHDR, CDR2 SFDVKD. CDR3 loop: CATSDLKGCKAFF. In nucleotides, the CDR3 is TGTGCCACCAGTGATTTAAAAGGGTGCAAAGCTTTCTTT.

This clone was seen once. The gene calls are TRBV6-2 or TRBV6-3 and TRBJ2-1, with unresolved D. Trimming cost V 2 bases and J 7 bases, with 9 bases left between them. The length of the CDR3 is 13 residues. Germline CDR1 reads MNHEY; CDR2 reads SVGEGT. The DNA for the CDR3 is TGTGCCAGCAGTTACAAGCGTGGGAATGAGCAGTTCTTC. Translated: CASSYKRGNEQFF.

The chain recombines TRBV7-3 with TRBJ1-1; TRBD1 is a possible D gene (5 bases). CDR1 and CDR2 from the germline V gene are SGHTA and FQGTGA. The CDR3 contains 14 residues. V gave up 5 bases and J gave up 0 bases, with 10 bases separating them. The CDR3 nucleotides read TGTGCCAGCAGCCCCCAGACAGTGAACACTGAAGCTTTCTTT. As protein: CASSPQTVNTEAFF.

The chain has TRBV10-3 and TRBJ2-3; D is ambiguous. The CDR3 runs to 11 residues. Germline lookup yields CDR1 ENHRY and CDR2 SYGVKD. V was shortened by 6 bases and J by 9 bases, with 10 bases between the two germline ends. CDR3 loop: CAIRNYSTQYF. The CDR3 region has the DNA TGTGCCATCAGGAACTACTCCACGCAGTATTTT.

This rearrangement joins TRBV18 to TRBJ2-7; D not certain. The V and J ends lost 4 bases and 6 bases respectively, with 13 bases between them. This CDR3 has 13 residues. CDR1 KGHSH and CDR2 LQKENI come from the germline V gene. CDR3 sequence reads: CASSRDAVSEQYF. The CDR3 DNA reads as TGTGCCAGCTCACGTGACGCCGTTTCCGAGCAGTACTTC.

The chain is built from TRBV14 and TRBJ1-6; no clear D gene. The CDR3 is made up of 15 amino acids. Trimming removed 2 bases at V and 8 bases at J, with 13 bases between. Germline V CDR1 and CDR2: SGHDN, FVKESK. The CDR3 sequence is CASSQLGWPDSPLHF. The CDR3 nucleotides are TGTGCCAGCAGCCAACTAGGTTGGCCGGATTCACCCCTCCACTTT.

The V and J genes are TRBV21-1 and TRBJ2-7; TRBD1, the table's D call, lacks a check against the DNA. TRBV21-1 is marked as a pseudogene. The CDR3 totals 19 residues. CDR3 sequence reads: CASINGLGRGIVAPYEQYF. The CDR3 DNA reads TGTGCCAGCATCAACGGGCTGGGCAGGGGGATCGTAGCCCCTTACGAGCAGTACTTC.

About this clone: Other DNA sequences from this sample encode an identical CDR3 as well. The rearrangement links TRBV9 to TRBJ1-1; D might be TRBD1 (5 bases). The CDR3 has 13 amino acids. CDR1 and CDR2 (germline): SGDLS, YYNGEE. The germline V and J ends were trimmed by 4 bases and 1 base, with 8 bases remaining between them. For the CDR3, the DNA is TGTGCCAGCAGCTCTGGGGGGAACACTGAAGCTTTCTTT. Protein: CASSSGGNTEAFF.

V is TRBV2 and J is TRBJ1-2; unclear D gene. The CDR3 has 13 amino acids. Germline V gene data show CDR1 as SNHLY and CDR2 as FYNNEI. Deletions cut 8 bases from V and 6 bases from J, with 16 bases between. The CDR3 sequence: CASGIGRGDGYTF. DNA of the CDR3: TGTGCCAGCGGGATCGGGCGTGGGGATGGCTACACCTTC.

The V call is TRBV19, the J call TRBJ2-5, with a tentative D call TRBD2 (5 bases). Germline values: CDR1 LNHDA, CDR2 SQIVND (reference sequence). The CDR3 covers 13 residues. V was clipped by 7 bases and J by 2 bases, with 11 bases between them. The CDR3 here is CASTPPGQETQYF. DNA for the CDR3: TGTGCCAGTACCCCCCCGGGGCAAGAGACCCAGTACTTC.